The clone carrying this T cell receptor beta chain came up a few times. Its antigen is not identified. CDR1 and CDR2 (germline): SGHTA, FQGNSA. This CDR3 comprises 15 residues. Trimming cost V 2 bases and J 2 bases, with 13 bases left between them. The entry originates in a study of identical twins. Study-level results: Excess sharing by twins proved weaker in beta out-of-frame sequences. Out-of-frame alpha sequences shared by twins showed excess low generation probability. Cord blood beta clonotypes present at high abundance carried fewer insertions; no such pattern appeared in memory repertoires.

TCRdb re-analysed the 5' RACE reads in MiXCR, keeping a single row per CDR3 protein. The table shows some 1,600,000 distinct CDR3 sequences, with under 35% occurring only once. V gene TRBV7-2 combines with J gene TRBJ2-7; no definite D call. Sequences were obtained from cord blood. This clonotype originated in a newborn girl in good health. The DNA of the CDR3 is TGTGCCAGCAGCTTATTTAACAGAAGGGCCTACGAGCAGTACTTC. This sequence encodes CASSLFNRRAYEQYF. Complete variable domain (other parts from reference TRBV7-2 and TRBJ2-7): GAGVSQSPSNKVTEKGKDVELRCDPISGHTALYWYRQSLGQGLEFLIYFQGNSAPDKSGLPSDRFSAERTGGSVSTLTIQRTQQEDSAVYLCASSLFNRRAYEQYFGPGTRLTVT.